Listed below are T cell receptor beta chains from one sample, sequenced in a study of cytomegalovirus exposure and HLA in healthy donors. TCRdb's copy holds only in-frame clones and misses some; the assay was immunoSEQ multiplex PCR. The profile covers 80,000 or so clones, with over 70% appearing a single time and approximately 20% taken by the ten largest. Sequencing was carried out using PBMCs. These receptors were taken from a man under 40 in good health and CMV-seropositive. CDR3s include the opening cysteine and the closing phenylalanine or tryptophan. Fields, in order: D gene, clone size, J gene, V gene, CDR3 protein, CDR3 DNA. The D gene is left open where the match is weak. A clone size is listed for some rows: how often the clone was seen (once, few, many), or a class if it is expanded.

d_gene: .
abundance: .
j_gene: TRBJ2-5
v_gene: TRBV9
CDR3aa: CASSVAPEQETQYF
CDR3nt: TGTGCCAGCAGCGTAGCCCCCGAGCAAGAGACCCAGTACTTC

d_gene: TRBD1
abundance: .
j_gene: TRBJ1-4
v_gene: TRBV2
CDR3aa: CASMNSGDSNEKLFF
CDR3nt: TGTGCCAGCATGAATTCAGGGGACAGCAATGAAAAACTGTTTTTT

d_gene: .
abundance: .
j_gene: TRBJ1-1
v_gene: TRBV5-8
CDR3aa: CASSLDRANTEAFF
CDR3nt: TGTGCCAGCAGCTTGGACAGGGCGAACACTGAAGCTTTCTTT

d_gene: TRBD1
abundance: .
j_gene: TRBJ1-5
v_gene: TRBV30
CDR3aa: CAWTTGTGIQPQHF
CDR3nt: TGTGCCTGGACCACCGGGACAGGGATTCAGCCCCAGCATTTT

d_gene: .
abundance: .
j_gene: TRBJ2-1
v_gene: TRBV7-8
CDR3aa: CASSSGVWEQFF
CDR3nt: TGTGCCAGCAGCTCGGGGGTATGGGAGCAGTTCTTC

d_gene: TRBD1
abundance: .
j_gene: TRBJ1-5
v_gene: TRBV4-2
CDR3aa: CASRKTGQGANQPQHF
CDR3nt: TGTGCCAGCAGAAAAACCGGACAGGGGGCGAATCAGCCCCAGCATTTT

d_gene: TRBD1
abundance: few
j_gene: TRBJ1-4
v_gene: TRBV2
CDR3aa: CASRQGALEKLFF
CDR3nt: TGTGCCAGCAGACAGGGGGCCCTAGAAAAACTGTTTTTT

d_gene: .
abundance: .
j_gene: TRBJ1-1
v_gene: TRBV30
CDR3aa: CAWSDFRVNTEAFF
CDR3nt: TGTGCCTGGAGTGATTTCCGAGTAAACACTGAAGCTTTCTTT

d_gene: .
abundance: .
j_gene: TRBJ2-6
v_gene: TRBV2
CDR3aa: CASSKTGLSSGANVLTF
CDR3nt: TGTGCCAGCAGTAAAACAGGGTTATCCTCTGGGGCCAACGTCCTGACTTTC

d_gene: .
abundance: few
j_gene: TRBJ2-7
v_gene: TRBV9
CDR3aa: CASSVGTGRYEQYF
CDR3nt: TGTGCCAGCAGCGTTGGGACTGGGAGGTACGAGCAGTACTTC

d_gene: TRBD1
abundance: .
j_gene: TRBJ1-2
v_gene: TRBV9
CDR3aa: CASSVGGQGYGYTF
CDR3nt: TGTGCCAGCAGCGTAGGCGGACAGGGGTATGGCTACACCTTC

d_gene: .
abundance: few
j_gene: TRBJ2-3
v_gene: TRBV2
CDR3aa: CASRNEQGTDTQYF
CDR3nt: TGTGCCAGCAGAAATGAACAGGGAACGGATACGCAGTATTTT

d_gene: TRBD1
abundance: .
j_gene: TRBJ1-1
v_gene: TRBV6-4
CDR3aa: CASSPDRETEAFF
CDR3nt: TGTGCCAGCAGTCCCGACAGGGAGACTGAAGCTTTCTTT

d_gene: .
abundance: .
j_gene: TRBJ1-5
v_gene: TRBV28
CDR3aa: CASRITGNQPQHF
CDR3nt: TGTGCCAGCAGGATAACAGGGAATCAGCCCCAGCATTTT

d_gene: TRBD2
abundance: .
j_gene: TRBJ2-5
v_gene: TRBV27
CDR3aa: CAGSRAGLAGGGRGGTQYF
CDR3nt: TGTGCCGGCAGTAGAGCGGGACTAGCGGGAGGGGGGAGGGGAGGTACCCAGTACTTC

d_gene: TRBD2
abundance: once
j_gene: TRBJ2-7
v_gene: TRBV5-1
CDR3aa: CASSSGGWEQYF
CDR3nt: TGCGCCAGCAGCTCGGGGGGTTGGGAGCAGTACTTC

d_gene: TRBD2
abundance: .
j_gene: TRBJ2-3
v_gene: TRBV19
CDR3aa: CASSIQGTSGATDTQYF
CDR3nt: TGTGCCAGTAGTATTCAGGGGACTAGCGGGGCCACAGATACGCAGTATTTT

d_gene: TRBD2
abundance: .
j_gene: TRBJ2-7
v_gene: TRBV18
CDR3aa: CASSPREGAVYEQYF
CDR3nt: TGTGCCAGCTCACCACGGGAGGGAGCAGTCTACGAGCAGTACTTC

d_gene: .
abundance: .
j_gene: TRBJ2-2
v_gene: TRBV14
CDR3aa: CASSHDSPYTGELFF
CDR3nt: TGTGCCAGCAGCCACGACTCTCCATACACCGGGGAGCTGTTTTTT

d_gene: TRBD2
abundance: few
j_gene: TRBJ2-2
v_gene: TRBV4-2
CDR3aa: CASSQGLAGGQGELFF
CDR3nt: TGTGCCAGCAGCCAAGGACTAGCGGGCGGGCAGGGGGAGCTGTTTTTT

d_gene: .
abundance: .
j_gene: TRBJ2-7
v_gene: TRBV7-2
CDR3aa: CASSFVGEYEQYF
CDR3nt: TGTGCCAGCAGCTTTGTGGGAGAGTACGAGCAGTACTTC

d_gene: .
abundance: .
j_gene: TRBJ1-2
v_gene: TRBV6-1
CDR3aa: CASSPTEDYGYTF
CDR3nt: TGTGCCAGCAGCCCGACAGAGGACTATGGCTACACCTTC

d_gene: .
abundance: .
j_gene: TRBJ2-5
v_gene: TRBV2
CDR3aa: CASSDKALQETQYF
CDR3nt: TGTGCCAGCAGTGACAAAGCACTCCAAGAGACCCAGTACTTC

d_gene: .
abundance: .
j_gene: TRBJ2-5
v_gene: TRBV7-9
CDR3aa: CASSLSDSAKGSQYF
CDR3nt: TGTGCCAGCAGCTTGAGTGACAGCGCCAAGGGGTCCCAGTACTTC

d_gene: TRBD2
abundance: .
j_gene: TRBJ2-7
v_gene: TRBV7-2
CDR3aa: CASSLTLAGSYEQYF
CDR3nt: TGTGCCAGCAGCTTAACTCTAGCGGGGTCCTACGAGCAGTACTTC

d_gene: .
abundance: .
j_gene: TRBJ2-3
v_gene: TRBV7-3
CDR3aa: CASSLNGGASTDTQYF
CDR3nt: TGTGCCAGCAGCTTAAACGGGGGAGCTAGCACAGATACGCAGTATTTT

d_gene: TRBD2
abundance: .
j_gene: TRBJ2-1
v_gene: TRBV5-1
CDR3aa: CASSLEPSGGEQFF
CDR3nt: TGCGCCAGCAGCTTGGAGCCCTCGGGGGGTGAGCAGTTCTTC

d_gene: TRBD2
abundance: .
j_gene: TRBJ2-2
v_gene: TRBV5-6
CDR3aa: CASRWRGGFDTGELFF
CDR3nt: TGTGCCAGCAGGTGGCGGGGGGGATTCGACACCGGGGAGCTGTTTTTT

d_gene: .
abundance: .
j_gene: TRBJ2-2
v_gene: TRBV7-9
CDR3aa: CASSLGTATTGELFF
CDR3nt: TGTGCCAGCAGCTTAGGGACAGCCACCACCGGGGAGCTGTTTTTT

d_gene: .
abundance: .
j_gene: TRBJ1-1
v_gene: TRBV9
CDR3aa: CASSVGTGGLLNTEAFF
CDR3nt: TGTGCCAGCAGCGTAGGAACCGGGGGGCTGCTGAACACTGAAGCTTTCTTT

d_gene: TRBD2
abundance: .
j_gene: TRBJ2-2
v_gene: TRBV5-1
CDR3aa: CASSPLAGGNTGELFF
CDR3nt: TGCGCCAGCAGCCCACTAGCGGGAGGGAACACCGGGGAGCTGTTTTTT

d_gene: .
abundance: few
j_gene: TRBJ1-5
v_gene: TRBV5-1
CDR3aa: CASSPTPGVMNQPQHF
CDR3nt: TGCGCCAGCAGCCCTACGCCAGGGGTAATGAATCAGCCCCAGCATTTT

d_gene: .
abundance: .
j_gene: TRBJ1-5
v_gene: TRBV18
CDR3aa: CASSPRPVEGPQHF
CDR3nt: TGTGCCAGCTCCCCACGGCCAGTCGAGGGGCCCCAGCATTTT